The T cell receptor beta chain under discussion was sequenced for a study of blood T cell repertoires in COVID-19. Study details: In each case, the material was cDNA or gDNA derived from T cells, B-cell-depleted T cells, or PBMCs.

This clone was counted a few times. Assay used: immunoSEQ multiplex PCR; TCRdb lists only in-frame clones, some missing. The sample includes approximately 330,000 clones, roughly 87% seen only once; the top ten take 9.9%. V gave up 5 bases and J gave up 2 bases; unmatched junction bases: 7. CDR1 MDHEN and CDR2 SYDVKM come from the germline V gene. The CDR3 loop spans 17 amino acids. The sequencing input was peripheral blood. V gene TRBV28 combines with J gene TRBJ2-7; 15 bases are a match to TRBD2. The sequence was collected from a man younger than 45 with COVID-19, enrolled during active disease. The CDR3 protein is CASSKRGTSGRPYEQYF. The CDR3 DNA is TGTGCCAGCAGTAAAAGGGGGACTAGCGGGAGGCCCTACGAGCAGTACTTC.